This TCR beta chain was identified during a study of cytomegalovirus exposure and HLA in healthy donors. 60 Vbeta and 13 Jbeta primers were used in PCR. Only in-frame clones appear in the TCRdb table, and some are missing; sequencing was by immunoSEQ multiplex PCR. The profile shows around 200,000 clones, 65% to 90% of them singletons. The CDR3 covers 14 residues. V lost 1 base, J lost 8 bases, and 3 bases stayed unmatched. Germline V CDR1 and CDR2: SGHNT, YYREEE (reference sequence). This sequence originates from a man aged 35 to 55 in good health and CMV-seropositive. Sequenced material: PBMCs. The chain combines TRBV5-4 with TRBJ1-4; TRBD1 aligns across 9 bases. CDR3 in amino acids: CASSLLGTGEKLFF. As DNA, the CDR3 is TGTGCCAGCAGCTTGTTGGGGACAGGGGAAAAACTGTTTTTT.